Ten or more counts support the clone carrying this T cell receptor (beta chain). Using RNA transcripts as the source, TCR beta CDR3 regions were amplified. TCR CDR3 regions were first amplified by RT-PCR with HTBI primers. One entry per CDR3 protein, called by TCRdb with MiXCR from the multiplex PCR reads. The data hold approximately 400,000 distinct CDR3 sequences, with approximately 20% observed a single time. V lost 5 bases to trimming and J lost 3 bases, with 26 bases between them. CDR1 is PRHDT and CDR2 is FYEKMQ in the germline V gene (reference sequence). The CDR3 length is 20 residues. This sample is drawn from a study of T cells in Graves' hyperthyroidism and ophthalmopathy.

The chain has TRBV13 and TRBJ2-6; the D is unclear. The sequence was collected from a young woman with Graves' hyperthyroidism. Specimen: blood. In DNA form, the CDR3 reads TGTGCCAGCAGCCGTCGGTCAGCCTTTAATATTTTTGGTGGGGCCAACGTCCTGACTTTC. Its protein is CASSRRSAFNIFGGANVLTF.